The entry below describes one T cell receptor (beta chain). The sample belongs to a study of blood T cell repertoires in COVID-19. The overall study: Spain, Italy and the United States supplied samples that represented acute and convalescent COVID-19. Nucleic acid was either cDNA or gDNA, and it came from T cells, B-cell-depleted T cells, or PBMCs.

Authors' analysis steps: Estimation of nucleated cell counts was performed using reference gene primer amplification. Assay: immunoSEQ multiplex PCR; the TCRdb copy retains only in-frame clones and omits some. From that table come the V and J calls and clone size; the DNA was used to work out D and trimming. In the table there are about 150,000 clones, about 86% of which are singletons. The source of this sequence is a woman of 80 years or more with acute or convalescent COVID-19. The sequencing sample was made of peripheral blood.

The CDR3 bases are TGTGCCAGCTCACCACTACAGGGTACTGGAAACACCATATATTTT. Translation: CASSPLQGTGNTIYF. The V and J genes are TRBV18 and TRBJ1-3, with D possibly matching TRBD1 (6 bases). This CDR3 contains 15 residues. V lost 1 base to trimming and J lost 2 bases, with 9 bases between them. Germline loops: CDR1 KGHSH, CDR2 LQKENI.